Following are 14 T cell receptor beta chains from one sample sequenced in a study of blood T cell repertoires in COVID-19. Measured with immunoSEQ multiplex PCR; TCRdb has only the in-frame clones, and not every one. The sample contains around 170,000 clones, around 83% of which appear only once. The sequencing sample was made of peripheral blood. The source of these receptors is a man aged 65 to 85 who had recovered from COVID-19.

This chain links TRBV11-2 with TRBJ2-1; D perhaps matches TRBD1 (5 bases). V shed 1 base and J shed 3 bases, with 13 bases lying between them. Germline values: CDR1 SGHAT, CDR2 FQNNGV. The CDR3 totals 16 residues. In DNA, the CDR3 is TGTGCCAGCAGCTTAGTGGCTGGGGCCGTCTACAATGAGCAGTTCTTC. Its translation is CASSLVAGAVYNEQFF.

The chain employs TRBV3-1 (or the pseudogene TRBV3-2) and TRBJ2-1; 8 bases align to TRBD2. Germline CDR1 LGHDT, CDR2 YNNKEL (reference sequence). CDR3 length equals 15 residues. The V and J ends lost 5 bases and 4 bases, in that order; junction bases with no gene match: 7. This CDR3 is CASSLTGLAYNEQFF. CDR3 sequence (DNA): TGTGCCAGCAGCTTAACTGGACTAGCTTACAATGAGCAGTTCTTC.

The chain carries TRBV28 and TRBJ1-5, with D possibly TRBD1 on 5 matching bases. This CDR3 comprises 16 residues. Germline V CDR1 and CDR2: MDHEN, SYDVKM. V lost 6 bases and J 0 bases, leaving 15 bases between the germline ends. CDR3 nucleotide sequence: TGTGCCAGCAGGTATGGAGGGGAGGGTAGCAATCAGCCCCAGCATTTT. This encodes CASRYGGEGSNQPQHF.

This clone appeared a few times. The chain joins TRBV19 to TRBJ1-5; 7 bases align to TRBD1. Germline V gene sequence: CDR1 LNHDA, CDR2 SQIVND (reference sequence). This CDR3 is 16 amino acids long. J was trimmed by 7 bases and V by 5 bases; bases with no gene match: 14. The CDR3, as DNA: TGTGCCAGTAGTCTCGGACCCCGCCCAGGGGGGCAGCCCCAGCATTTT. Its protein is CASSLGPRPGGQPQHF.

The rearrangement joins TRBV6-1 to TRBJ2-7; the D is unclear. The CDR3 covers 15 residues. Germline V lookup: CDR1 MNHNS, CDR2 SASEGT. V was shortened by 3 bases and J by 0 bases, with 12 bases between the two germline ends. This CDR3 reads CASSDAGTSSYEQYF. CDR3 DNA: TGTGCCAGCAGTGACGCAGGAACCAGCTCCTACGAGCAGTACTTC.

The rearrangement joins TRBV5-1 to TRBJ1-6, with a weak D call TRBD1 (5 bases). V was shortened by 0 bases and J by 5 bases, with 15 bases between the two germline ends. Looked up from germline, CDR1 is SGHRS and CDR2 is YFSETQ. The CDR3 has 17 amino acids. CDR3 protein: CASSLEWVGRDNSPLHF. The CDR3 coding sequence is TGCGCCAGCAGCTTGGAATGGGTGGGGCGAGATAATTCACCCCTCCACTTT.

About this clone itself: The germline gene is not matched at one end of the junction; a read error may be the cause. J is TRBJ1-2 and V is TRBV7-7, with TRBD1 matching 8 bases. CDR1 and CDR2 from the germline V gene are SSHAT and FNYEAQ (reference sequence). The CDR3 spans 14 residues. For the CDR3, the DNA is TGTGCTAGCAGCCTAGAGGTTCAGGGGGCTGGCTACACCTTC. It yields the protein CASSLEVQGAGYTF.

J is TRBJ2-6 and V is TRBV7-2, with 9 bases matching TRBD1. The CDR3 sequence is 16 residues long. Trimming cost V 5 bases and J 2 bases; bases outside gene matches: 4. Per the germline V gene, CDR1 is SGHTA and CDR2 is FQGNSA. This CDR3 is CASSGTGGAGANVLTF. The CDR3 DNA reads TGTGCCAGCAGCGGTACAGGGGGCGCTGGGGCCAACGTCCTGACTTTC.

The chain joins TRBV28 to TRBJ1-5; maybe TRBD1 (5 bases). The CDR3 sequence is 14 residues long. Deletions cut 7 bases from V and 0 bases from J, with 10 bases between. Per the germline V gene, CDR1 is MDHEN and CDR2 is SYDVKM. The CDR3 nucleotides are TGTGCCAGCAAAACGGGGGGTAGCAATCAGCCCCAGCATTTT. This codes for CASKTGGSNQPQHF.

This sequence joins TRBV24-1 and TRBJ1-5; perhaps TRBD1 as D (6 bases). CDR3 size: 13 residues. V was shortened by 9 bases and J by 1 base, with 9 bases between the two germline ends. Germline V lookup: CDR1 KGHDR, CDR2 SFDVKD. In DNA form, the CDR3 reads TGTGCCACCCGTGGACAGAGCAATCAGCCCCAGCATTTT. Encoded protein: CATRGQSNQPQHF.

CDR3 loop: CASSFNTGDEQFF. Written as DNA, the CDR3 is TGTGCCAGCAGCTTCAATACAGGGGATGAGCAGTTCTTC. The chain links TRBV12-3 or TRBV12-4 to TRBJ2-1; 7 bases are a match to TRBD1. The CDR3 has 13 amino acids. The V segment lost 6 bases and the J segment 8 bases; nucleotides outside the gene matches: 7.

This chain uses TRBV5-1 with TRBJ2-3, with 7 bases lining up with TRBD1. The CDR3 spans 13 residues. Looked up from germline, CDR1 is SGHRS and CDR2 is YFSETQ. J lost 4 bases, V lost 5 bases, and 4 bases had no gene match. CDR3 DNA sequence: TGCGCCAGCAGTGACAGGGATGCAGATACGCAGTATTTT. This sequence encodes CASSDRDADTQYF.

This CDR3 is CAISAGGPSGRSSYNEQFF. The CDR3 bases are TGTGCCATCAGTGCGGGTGGACCTAGCGGGAGAAGCTCCTACAATGAGCAGTTCTTC. The chain employs TRBV10-3 and TRBJ2-1, with 10 bases that match TRBD2. The V gene end was trimmed by 4 bases and the J gene end by 0 bases; junction bases not matched to a gene: 12. The CDR3 runs to 19 residues. Germline assignment: CDR1 ENHRY and CDR2 SYGVKD.

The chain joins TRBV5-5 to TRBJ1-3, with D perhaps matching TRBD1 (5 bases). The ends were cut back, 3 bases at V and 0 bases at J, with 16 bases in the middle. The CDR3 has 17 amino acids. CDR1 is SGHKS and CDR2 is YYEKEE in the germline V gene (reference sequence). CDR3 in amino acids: CASSWGYGGGSGNTIYF. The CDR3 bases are TGTGCCAGCAGCTGGGGGTATGGGGGAGGCTCTGGAAACACCATATATTTT.